This note documents a single T cell receptor beta chain sequence. Its matching antigen is unknown. This entry comes from a study of cytomegalovirus exposure and HLA in healthy donors. Findings and caveats of the study: Sequencing artifact likely explains a cluster of highly shared sequence variants. At a 0.05 false discovery rate, a later analysis found over 15,000 TCR beta sequences to be associated with HLA alleles. Listed as cytomegalovirus-associated were about 160 TCR beta chains.

The germline V gene encodes CDR1 MDHEN and CDR2 SYDVKM. J was trimmed by 5 bases and V by 5 bases; bases with no gene match: 14. The CDR3 has 16 residues. It was with 60 Vbeta and 13 Jbeta primers that the PCR ran. The table came from immunoSEQ multiplex PCR; TCRdb's copy has only in-frame clones and leaves some out. The sample has approximately 110,000 clones; 70% to 80% are singletons. This sequence was found in a man in his forties in good health and CMV-seronegative. The V call is TRBV28, the J call TRBJ1-2; 7 bases are a match to TRBD1. Sample: PBMCs. The CDR3 loop reads CASSPTSGRGPYGYTF. The CDR3 DNA is TGTGCCAGCAGTCCGACCTCCGGGAGGGGGCCGTATGGCTACACCTTC.